This TCR beta chain was obtained from a study of CD8+ T cells in alopecia areata. The wider study: Patients in the study were on tofacitinib for 6 to 18 months, then off it for 6 months. Scalp area affected, as a percentage, set the severity score of treated patients. Notes on the study in general: Administration of tofacitinib significantly diminished scalp clonality and expanded CD8+ clones within the top 100.

Treatment reported: oral pan-JAK inhibitor, 5-10 mg twice daily. As the sequencing template, cDNA was produced by extracting RNA and reverse transcribing it. Sequencing used immunoSEQ multiplex PCR; TCRdb keeps in-frame clones, though not all of them. This table has approximately 210,000 clones, 50% to 70% appearing once. In the case of this clone: Its target is unknown.

The sequence was collected from a human donor with alopecia areata. The sequenced sample was CD4+ T cells sorted from blood, obtained at roughly week 49, from a patient treated with tofacitinib.

The CDR3 sequence is CAWSKQGQGNTEAFF. CDR3 in DNA: TGTGCCTGGAGTAAACAGGGACAGGGGAATACTGAAGCTTTCTTT. V and J are TRBV30 and TRBJ1-1; the match to TRBD1 covers 10 bases. This CDR3 has 15 residues. The J segment lost 5 bases and the V segment lost 2 bases, leaving 8 bases of the junction unmatched. Germline V CDR1 and CDR2: GTSNPN, SVGIG (reference sequence).